The 26 T cell receptor beta chains below were found in one sample sequenced in a study of blood T cell repertoires in COVID-19. Generated by immunoSEQ multiplex PCR, the TCRdb table keeps only in-frame clones and is missing some. The table lists about 140,000 clones, 65% to 80% of them singletons. Sequenced sample: peripheral blood. The receptors come from a woman aged 55-69 years with acute or convalescent COVID-19.

This clone appeared a few times. V and J are TRBV30 and TRBJ2-7; weak D call: TRBD2 (5 bases). Germline V gene lookup returns CDR1 GTSNPN and CDR2 SVGIG (reference sequence). There are 14 residues in the CDR3. Trimming cost V 2 bases and J 6 bases, with 17 bases left between them. The CDR3: CAWSLGDLLPEQYF. For the CDR3, the DNA is TGTGCCTGGAGTCTCGGGGATCTCCTACCCGAGCAGTACTTC. The whole variable domain, filled in from reference TRBV30 and TRBJ2-7, reads SQTIHQWPATLVQPVGSPLSLECTVEGTSNPNLYWYRQAAGRGLQLLFYSVGIGQISSEVPQNLSASRPQDRQFILSSKKLLLSDSGFYLCAWSLGDLLPEQYFGPGTRLTVT.

In this sample, this clone turned up once. The chain recombines TRBV19 with TRBJ1-5; 7 bases align to TRBD1. Losses at the gene ends were 10 bases for V and 2 bases for J; bases not matched to a gene: 5. Germline V gene data show CDR1 as LNHDA and CDR2 as SQIVND (reference sequence). The CDR3 length is 13 residues. The CDR3 DNA reads as TGTGCCACCACCGACAGGGGCAATCAGCCCCAGCATTTT. Translating gives CATTDRGNQPQHF.

The sample holds one count of this clone. The chain has TRBV11-2 and TRBJ1-6, with 7 positions matching TRBD1. The CDR3 is 16 amino acids. Trimming cost V 4 bases and J 7 bases; bases outside gene matches: 10. CDR1 and CDR2 (germline): SGHAT, FQNNGV. CDR3 in DNA: TGTGCCAGCAGCTCGGGACAGAGGGTTTGGAATTCACCCCTCCACTTT. This codes for CASSSGQRVWNSPLHF.

This chain uses TRBV3-1 (or the pseudogene TRBV3-2) with TRBJ2-7; D is perhaps TRBD1 (5 bases). Germline V gives CDR1 LGHDT, CDR2 YNNKEL (reference sequence). The length of the CDR3 is 15 residues. V shed 3 bases and J shed 2 bases, with 14 bases lying between them. The CDR3 here is CASSHTLRATYEQYF. The CDR3 DNA reads TGTGCCAGCAGCCACACTCTCAGGGCCACCTACGAGCAGTACTTC.

This clone was picked up one time. The chain couples TRBV5-4 to TRBJ2-7; D uncertain. CDR3 length equals 13 residues. The germline V and J ends were trimmed by 0 bases and 1 base, with 5 bases remaining between them. Per germline, CDR1 SGHNT and CDR2 YYREEE (reference sequence). The CDR3 bases are TGTGCCAGCAGCTTGGCGTATTCCTACGAGCAGTACTTC. The encoded protein is CASSLAYSYEQYF.

The rearrangement uses TRBV28 and TRBJ1-6, with 10 bases that match TRBD1. Losses at the gene ends were 6 bases for V and 9 bases for J; bases not matched to a gene: 5. The CDR3 sequence is 14 residues long. Germline lookup yields CDR1 MDHEN and CDR2 SYDVKM. The CDR3 loop is CASRSGTGVSPLHF. CDR3 DNA: TGTGCCAGCAGATCCGGGACAGGGGTTTCACCCCTCCACTTT.

The V gene is TRBV27, the J gene TRBJ2-7, with TRBD2 matching 7 bases. The CDR3 sequence is 16 residues long. J lost 0 bases, V lost 5 bases, and 10 bases had no gene match. CDR1 is MNHEY, CDR2 SMNVEV, per germline (reference sequence). This CDR3 is CASSPIAGSNSYEQYF. CDR3 nucleotide sequence: TGTGCCAGCAGTCCCATAGCGGGTAGTAACTCCTACGAGCAGTACTTC.

The chain uses TRBV21-1 and TRBJ2-1; whether TRBD2, the table's D call, matches the DNA was not checked. TRBV21-1 is a known pseudogene. The CDR3 is 20 residues long. CDR3 loop: CASSKDEYASGGPSYNEQFF. The CDR3 DNA follows: TGTGCCAGCAGCAAAGACGAATATGCTAGCGGGGGTCCCTCCTACAATGAGCAGTTCTTC.

The V and J genes are TRBV10-3 and TRBJ1-6; TRBD1 might be the D (6 bases). The CDR3 runs to 13 residues. Germline CDR1 and CDR2: ENHRY and SYGVKD. V lost 8 bases to trimming and J lost 7 bases, with 12 bases between them. CDR3 in DNA: TGTGCCATCCACAGGGTACTGAATTCACCCCTCCACTTT. Protein sequence: CAIHRVLNSPLHF.

The chain couples TRBV3-1 (or the pseudogene TRBV3-2) to TRBJ1-2; D might be TRBD1 (6 bases). Germline V gene lookup returns CDR1 LGHDT and CDR2 YNNKEL (reference sequence). Trimming shortened V by 2 bases and J by 2 bases, and 12 bases separated the two germline ends. This CDR3 spans 15 amino acids. The DNA of the CDR3 is TGTGCCAGCAGCCAAAGAGGACAGTGGAACTATGGCTACACCTTC. This sequence encodes CASSQRGQWNYGYTF.

This clone was seen only a few times. The chain employs TRBV14 and TRBJ2-1; TRBD1 matches at 7 bases. The CDR3 is made up of 14 amino acids. Germline V gene data show CDR1 as SGHDN and CDR2 as FVKESK. Trimming took 2 bases from V and 5 from J; bases not matched to a gene: 3. Here the CDR3 DNA reads TGTGCCAGCAGCCAACGGGACAGACACAATGAGCAGTTCTTC. This encodes CASSQRDRHNEQFF.

The V call is TRBV5-6, the J call TRBJ2-7; 13 positions agree with TRBD2. Germline V gene lookup returns CDR1 SGHDT and CDR2 YYEEEE. Trimming cost V 4 bases and J 7 bases; bases outside gene matches: 5. The CDR3 contains 14 residues. The CDR3 sequence: CASSPPGLAGEQYF. In DNA, the CDR3 is TGTGCCAGCAGCCCCCCGGGACTAGCGGGAGAGCAGTACTTC.

J is TRBJ2-7 and V is TRBV7-9; D gene uncertain. CDR3 length: 14 residues. With 5 bases removed from V and 4 bases from J, the gap between germline ends came to 15 bases. CDR1 and CDR2 (germline): SEHNR, FQNEAQ (reference sequence). The DNA of the CDR3 is TGTGCCAGCAGCCCTGACAAGAGCCTTTACGAGCAGTACTTC. Translating it yields CASSPDKSLYEQYF.

The chain employs TRBV6-2 or TRBV6-3 and TRBJ2-1, with 14 bases matching TRBD2. The CDR3 consists of 16 residues. CDR1 MNHEY and CDR2 SVGEGT come from the germline V gene. V lost 4 bases to trimming and J lost 9 bases; unmatched junction nucleotides: 8. As DNA, the CDR3 is TGTGCCAGCAGTTCCCGACTAGCGGGAGGGCCCCGTGAGCAGTTCTTC. Residues: CASSSRLAGGPREQFF.

The V gene is TRBV9, the J gene TRBJ2-5; D is ambiguous. This CDR3 is 13 amino acids long. Per germline, CDR1 SGDLS and CDR2 YYNGEE. Trimming removed 0 bases from V and 7 bases from J, with 10 bases in between. Here the CDR3 reads CASSVDLRSTQYF. CDR3 DNA: TGTGCCAGCAGCGTAGATCTGAGGTCGACCCAGTACTTC.

This clone was counted a single time. The chain uses TRBV27 and TRBJ2-7, with a tentative D call TRBD2 (6 bases). The CDR3 runs 15 residues. Deletions cut 5 bases from V and 4 bases from J, with 18 bases between. Germline V lookup: CDR1 MNHEY, CDR2 SMNVEV (reference sequence). The CDR3, as DNA: TGTGCCAGCAGTCCGGCGGGACGGAGCTATTACGAGCAGTACTTC. Translating gives CASSPAGRSYYEQYF.

This rearrangement joins TRBV3-1 (or the pseudogene TRBV3-2) to TRBJ1-6; 7 bases match TRBD1. The CDR3 extends over 15 amino acids. The J segment lost 7 bases and the V segment lost 4 bases, leaving 7 bases of the junction unmatched. Germline CDR1 and CDR2: LGHDT and YNNKEL (reference sequence). The DNA for the CDR3 is TGTGCCAGCAGCCCTGACAGGGATTTCAATTCACCCCTCCACTTT. It is translated as CASSPDRDFNSPLHF.

The chain is built from TRBV7-9 and TRBJ2-1, with D hard to call. The V end was cut by 1 base, the J end by 6 bases, with 10 bases between. Germline-derived CDR1 and CDR2 are SEHNR and FQNEAQ (reference sequence). The CDR3 runs 14 residues. CDR3 residues: CASSLVLPPNEQFF. The DNA for the CDR3 is TGTGCCAGCAGCTTAGTACTTCCCCCCAATGAGCAGTTCTTC.

The chain is built from TRBV28 and TRBJ2-3; 15 bases agree with TRBD2. This CDR3 is 17 amino acids long. V lost 5 bases and J lost 4; bases outside the gene matches: 7. Germline CDR1 reads MDHEN; CDR2 reads SYDVKM. In nucleotides, the CDR3 is TGTGCCAGCAGTCTGAGGACTAGCGGGAGGGCCGCAGATACGCAGTATTTT. The encoded protein is CASSLRTSGRAADTQYF.

V gene TRBV24-1 combines with J gene TRBJ2-2; TRBD1 agrees at 8 bases. CDR3 length equals 17 residues. The trim removed 3 bases at V and 6 bases at J, leaving 11 bases unmatched. Germline CDR1 reads KGHDR; CDR2 reads SFDVKD. The CDR3 loop is CATSDGTGPYYAGELFF. The CDR3 coding sequence is TGTGCCACCAGTGATGGGACAGGACCCTATTATGCCGGGGAGCTGTTTTTT.

The CDR3 loop is CASSVSETGNTEAFF. In DNA, the CDR3 is TGTGCCAGCAGCGTAAGTGAGACAGGGAACACTGAAGCTTTCTTT. J is TRBJ1-1 and V is TRBV9; D perhaps matches TRBD1 (6 bases). The germline V gene encodes CDR1 SGDLS and CDR2 YYNGEE. The CDR3 loop spans 15 amino acids. The ends were cut back, 1 base at V and 1 base at J, with 11 bases in the middle.

This clone was seen just once. The chain employs TRBV19 and TRBJ2-6; D gene unclear. From germline, CDR1 is LNHDA and CDR2 SQIVND (reference sequence). The CDR3 consists of 16 residues. Trimming took off 4 bases at V and 2 bases at J, with 12 bases between the two ends. The CDR3 reads CASSTSGPAGANVLTF. CDR3 sequence (DNA): TGTGCCAGTAGTACATCGGGTCCTGCTGGGGCCAACGTCCTGACTTTC.

The chain recombines TRBV3-1 (or the pseudogene TRBV3-2) with TRBJ1-5, with 7 bases aligning to TRBD1. This CDR3 is 14 amino acids long. Germline CDR1 and CDR2: LGHDT and YNNKEL (reference sequence). V lost 4 bases to trimming and J lost 5 bases; unmatched junction nucleotides: 5. The CDR3 nucleotides are TGTGCCAGCAGCCCAAACAGGGGAGATCAGCCCCAGCATTTT. Amino acids: CASSPNRGDQPQHF.

The V call is TRBV19, the J call TRBJ2-3; D is uncertain. The ends were cut back, 3 bases at V and 0 bases at J, with 16 bases in the middle. Germline CDR1 is LNHDA and CDR2 is SQIVND (reference sequence). The CDR3 spans 17 residues. CDR3 sequence: CASSIPTRGASTDTQYF. CDR3 in DNA: TGTGCCAGTAGTATCCCGACTCGCGGCGCTAGCACAGATACGCAGTATTTT.

This clone was observed a single time. The V call is TRBV9, the J call TRBJ1-1, with 8 positions matching TRBD1. V lost 3 bases and J lost 1; bases outside the gene matches: 8. The V gene's germline CDR1 is SGDLS and CDR2 YYNGEE. The CDR3 spans 16 residues. The CDR3 protein is CASSAGQGTKNTEAFF. DNA of the CDR3: TGTGCCAGCAGCGCCGGACAGGGTACGAAGAACACTGAAGCTTTCTTT.

The genes are TRBV20-1 and TRBJ1-1, with D hard to call. Germline CDR1 reads DFQATT; CDR2 reads SNEGSKA (reference sequence). With 6 bases removed from V and 6 bases from J, the gap between germline ends came to 8 bases. The CDR3 totals 10 residues. The DNA of the CDR3 is TGCAGTGCCCCAACACCTGAAGCTTTCTTT. This sequence encodes CSAPTPEAFF.